The rows below give T cell receptor beta chains drawn from one sample of a study of shared T cell receptors in the human thymus. Clones were read by immunoSEQ multiplex PCR, and TCRdb kept only the in-frame ones, dropping some. The sample consists of roughly 550,000 clones, 70% to 80% of them appearing once. A further study also used this sample, focusing on human thymus T cells.

Source material: thymocytes. All receptors come from a boy less than two years old with a congenital heart defect. Each CDR3 is given with its conserved first and last residue. The order of the fields is D gene, clone size, V gene, J gene, CDR3 protein, CDR3 DNA. A D gene is named only where the DNA matches it firmly. Expanded clones get a size class; other rows say once, few or many, or leave the size out.

TRBD2,few,TRBV9,TRBJ2-3,CASSVALAGPTGDTQYF,TGTGCCAGCAGCGTAGCCCTAGCGGGCCCGACGGGAGATACGCAGTATTTT
.,.,TRBV7-9,TRBJ2-5,CASSYYYPKLVQETQYF,TGTGCCAGCAGCTACTACTACCCAAAACTTGTCCAAGAGACCCAGTACTTC
.,.,TRBV19,TRBJ2-7,CASSPGLWGSYEQYF,TGTGCCAGTAGTCCGGGACTGTGGGGCTCCTACGAGCAGTACTTC
TRBD1,.,TRBV27,TRBJ1-1,CASSGDRGTEAFF,TGTGCCAGCAGTGGTGACAGGGGTACTGAAGCTTTCTTT
.,.,TRBV6-5,TRBJ1-1,CASSPGTAGTEAFF,TGTGCCAGCAGTCCCGGGACGGCGGGGACTGAAGCTTTCTTT
.,.,TRBV30,TRBJ1-6,CAWSVHPPTELNSPLHF,TGTGCCTGGAGTGTACACCCCCCGACAGAGTTAAATTCCCCCCTCCACTTT
TRBD1,.,TRBV5-4,TRBJ1-2,CASSFFRGPGYTF,TGTGCCAGCAGCTTCTTCAGGGGGCCTGGCTACACCTTC
.,.,TRBV28,TRBJ2-5,CASSGGSYQETQYF,TGTGCCAGCAGTGGAGGGTCGTACCAAGAGACCCAGTACTTC
.,.,TRBV5-4,TRBJ2-3,CASRSPGEGTDTQYF,TGTGCCAGCAGGAGCCCGGGAGAAGGCACAGATACGCAGTATTTT
TRBD2,.,TRBV6-1,TRBJ2-7,CASSEWGGRSTYEQYF,TGTGCCAGCAGTGAATGGGGGGGGAGGAGTACCTACGAGCAGTACTTC
TRBD1,.,TRBV7-7,TRBJ1-5,CASSLERDRASNQPQHF,TGTGCTAGCAGCTTAGAAAGGGACAGGGCTAGCAATCAGCCCCAGCATTTT
.,.,TRBV5-6,TRBJ2-2,CASSLAGFGELFF,TGTGCCAGCAGCTTGGCGGGGTTCGGGGAGCTGTTTTTT
TRBD2,.,TRBV27,TRBJ2-7,CASSPHSGRVTYEQYF,TGTGCCAGCAGTCCCCATAGCGGGAGGGTTACCTACGAGCAGTACTTC
.,.,TRBV5-1,TRBJ2-1,CASSLGGLGSRNEQFF,TGCGCCAGCAGCTTGGGGGGGCTGGGTAGTAGAAATGAGCAGTTCTTC
TRBD1,.,TRBV27,TRBJ1-1,CASSPRGAGGAYTEAFF,TGTGCCAGCAGCCCTAGGGGCGCAGGGGGCGCTTACACTGAAGCTTTCTTT
.,.,TRBV5-4,TRBJ2-7,CASSLDGSSLAGPYEQYF,TGTGCCAGCAGCTTGGATGGCAGTTCCCTGGCGGGACCCTACGAGCAGTACTTC
TRBD2,once,TRBV29-1,TRBJ2-7,CSVRSSGTSYEQYF,TGCAGCGTCCGTTCTAGCGGGACCTCCTACGAGCAGTACTTC
.,.,TRBV20-1,TRBJ2-5,CSASLRETQYF,TGCAGTGCTAGCTTGAGGGAGACCCAGTACTTC
.,.,TRBV10-1,TRBJ2-1,CAERRGGEQFF,TGCGCCGAACGACGAGGGGGTGAGCAGTTCTTC
TRBD1,.,TRBV10-3,TRBJ1-1,CAIITGTGQSMNTEAFF,TGTGCCATCATTACCGGGACAGGCCAGTCCATGAACACTGAAGCTTTCTTT
TRBD1,once,TRBV6-1,TRBJ2-7,CASSEVGQDEQYF,TGTGCCAGCAGTGAGGTGGGACAGGACGAGCAGTACTTC
.,once,TRBV28,TRBJ1-3,CASSLVGGAGRRNTIYF,TGTGCCAGCAGTCTAGTGGGGGGGGCAGGGCGCCGGAACACCATATATTTT
TRBD1,.,TRBV6-6,TRBJ2-7,CASSSPPGQSYEQYF,TGTGCCAGCAGTTCCCCCCCGGGACAGAGCTACGAGCAGTACTTC
TRBD2,.,TRBV29-1,TRBJ2-3,CSVELAGGADTQYF,TGCAGCGTTGAATTAGCGGGAGGAGCAGATACGCAGTATTTT
TRBD1,.,TRBV9,TRBJ1-5,CASSAGQGGGQPQHF,TGTGCCAGCAGCGCTGGACAGGGTGGGGGTCAGCCCCAGCATTTT
TRBD2,.,TRBV6-4,TRBJ2-1,CASSEREGDNEQFF,TGTGCCAGCAGTGAACGGGAGGGGGACAATGAGCAGTTCTTC
TRBD2,once,TRBV4-3,TRBJ2-5,CASSQMTSGTETQYF,TGCGCCAGCAGCCAAATGACTAGCGGGACCGAGACCCAGTACTTC
TRBD2,.,TRBV9,TRBJ2-1,CASSVGGGGVSEQFF,TGTGCCAGCAGCGTAGGGGGGGGAGGCGTAAGTGAGCAGTTCTTC
TRBD1,.,TRBV2,TRBJ2-4,CASCRDRELAKNIQYF,TGTGCCAGCTGTAGAGACAGGGAACTAGCCAAAAACATTCAGTACTTC
TRBD1,.,TRBV6-6,TRBJ1-1,CASSYRDREMDTEAFF,TGTGCCAGCAGTTACAGGGACAGGGAAATGGACACTGAAGCTTTCTTT
TRBD2,.,TRBV27,TRBJ2-1,CASSSDSGRGRSEQFF,TGTGCCAGCAGTTCAGACAGCGGGAGGGGAAGGAGTGAGCAGTTCTTC
.,.,TRBV27,TRBJ1-1,CASSSPAGEAFF,TGTGCCAGCAGTTCTCCTGCGGGGGAAGCTTTCTTT
TRBD1,.,TRBV29-1,TRBJ1-2,CSGGQGWSGYTF,TGCAGCGGGGGACAGGGATGGAGTGGCTACACCTTC
.,.,TRBV21-1,TRBJ2-7,CARPETSGSLGAYEQYF,TGTGCCAGACCCGAGACTAGCGGGAGTTTGGGAGCCTACGAGCAGTACTTC
TRBD2,.,TRBV7-2,TRBJ2-1,CASSRGLAGGLPYNEQFF,TGTGCCAGCAGCCGGGGACTAGCGGGAGGGCTCCCCTACAATGAGCAGTTCTTC
.,.,TRBV14,TRBJ2-7,CASSQDLYGRGEQYF,TGTGCCAGCAGCCAAGATCTCTACGGGAGAGGCGAGCAGTACTTC